Listed here are 27 T cell receptor beta chains from one sample, sequenced in a study of T cell repertoires in cytomegalovirus infection. One entry per CDR3 protein, called by TCRdb with MiXCR from the reads. The sample lists more than 150,000 distinct CDR3 sequences, under 25% seen once, with 2.5% to 3% in the top ten. Sequences were obtained from PBMCs. These receptors came from a human donor in good health (CMV status not recorded). Some clones in this sample may be carry-over from other donors' samples.

This clonotype appeared a few times. The chain links TRBV7-2 to TRBJ2-2, with D possibly matching TRBD2 (6 bases). The germline V gene encodes CDR1 SGHTA and CDR2 FQGNSA. The CDR3 runs 16 residues. Trimming removed 1 base at V and 4 bases at J, with 13 bases between. As DNA, the CDR3 is TGTGCCAGCAGCTTAGACGGGAGAGCGGCCACCGGGGAGCTGTTTTTT. Its translation: CASSLDGRAATGELFF. The complete variable domain, with remaining parts taken from reference TRBV7-2 and TRBJ2-2, reads GAGVSQSPSNKVTEKGKDVELRCDPISGHTALYWYRQSLGQGLEFLIYFQGNSAPDKSGLPSDRFSAERTGGSVSTLTIQRTQQEDSAVYLCASSLDGRAATGELFFGEGSRLTVL.

This clonotype was picked up many times. V is TRBV7-3 and J is TRBJ2-1; 10 positions match TRBD2. Germline V lookup: CDR1 SGHTA, CDR2 FQGTGA. The J segment lost 9 bases and the V segment lost 5 bases, leaving 7 bases of the junction unmatched. The CDR3 is made up of 14 amino acids. This CDR3 is CASSPRTSGGEQFF. CDR3 in DNA: TGTGCCAGCAGCCCCAGGACTAGCGGTGGTGAGCAGTTCTTC.

The chain uses TRBV20-1 and TRBJ1-2; D remains unclear. CDR1 is DFQATT, CDR2 SNEGSKA, per germline (reference sequence). With 3 bases removed from V and 2 bases from J, the gap between germline ends came to 7 bases. The CDR3 loop spans 12 amino acids. Written as DNA, the CDR3 is TGCAGTGCTAGGTCCGGAAACTATGGCTACACCTTC. Amino acids: CSARSGNYGYTF.

The genes are TRBV7-9 and TRBJ2-2; 10 bases agree with TRBD1. Germline lookup yields CDR1 SEHNR and CDR2 FQNEAQ (reference sequence). With V trimmed by 5 bases and J by 2 bases, 8 bases remained unmatched. CDR3 length: 17 residues. CDR3 sequence reads: CASSQPGQGYNTGELFF. The CDR3 DNA is TGTGCCAGCAGCCAGCCGGGACAGGGGTATAACACCGGGGAGCTGTTTTTT.

This clonotype was counted at least ten times. The chain couples TRBV7-2 to TRBJ2-5; D uncertain. V was pared by 8 bases and J by 4 bases, with 8 bases between. The CDR3 is 11 residues long. The germline V gene has CDR1 SGHTA and CDR2 FQGNSA. The CDR3, as DNA: TGTGCCAGCCAGCCTGGAGAGACCCAGTACTTC. This gives the protein CASQPGETQYF. Combining the CDR3 with reference TRBV7-2 and TRBJ2-5 gives the whole variable domain GAGVSQSPSNKVTEKGKDVELRCDPISGHTALYWYRQSLGQGLEFLIYFQGNSAPDKSGLPSDRFSAERTGGSVSTLTIQRTQQEDSAVYLCASQPGETQYFGPGTRLLVL.

The chain has TRBV11-3 and TRBJ2-3; the D gene could be TRBD1 or TRBD2 (5 bases each). This CDR3 has 17 residues. V was shortened by 4 bases and J by 6 bases, with 23 bases between the two germline ends. Germline V CDR1 and CDR2: SGHNT, YENEEA. The CDR3, as DNA: TGTGCCAGCAGCTCCGCTCTCCCGGGACCCACGGCGGATACGCAGTATTTT. Encoded protein: CASSSALPGPTADTQYF.

The chain uses TRBV7-9 and TRBJ2-2, with D perhaps TRBD1 (5 bases). Germline assignment: CDR1 SEHNR and CDR2 FQNEAQ (reference sequence). CDR3 length: 15 amino acids. With 1 base removed from V and 4 bases from J, the gap between germline ends came to 10 bases. CDR3 amino acids: CASSLDRISTGELFF. For the CDR3, the DNA is TGTGCCAGCAGCTTAGACAGGATCTCCACCGGGGAGCTGTTTTTT.

This clonotype turned up a few times. The CDR3: CASSLGRNRRGEQFF. The CDR3 nucleotides read TGTGCCAGCAGCTTAGGGCGTAACCGGCGGGGTGAGCAGTTCTTC. The chain joins TRBV11-2 to TRBJ2-1; D possibly corresponds to TRBD2 (6 bases). The CDR3 extends over 15 amino acids. V lost 1 base to trimming and J lost 9 bases, with 16 bases between them. Germline CDR1 and CDR2: SGHAT and FQNNGV.

Ten or more counts support this clonotype. The chain links TRBV6-2 or TRBV6-3 to TRBJ2-1; perhaps TRBD1 as D (6 bases). V lost 4 bases and J 0 bases, leaving 16 bases between the germline ends. Germline V gene data show CDR1 as MNHEY and CDR2 as SVGEGT. CDR3 length equals 17 residues. Written as DNA, the CDR3 is TGTGCCAGCAGTTTCTATCCTGGACAGAGCTCCTACAATGAGCAGTTCTTC. This codes for CASSFYPGQSSYNEQFF.

This clonotype was counted a few times. The chain has TRBV9 and TRBJ1-3; D possibly corresponds to TRBD1 (5 bases). Trimming left V 2 bases short and J 0 bases short, with 9 bases between. The CDR3 extends over 15 amino acids. The germline V gene has CDR1 SGDLS and CDR2 YYNGEE. The CDR3: CASSVQGDSGNTIYF. DNA for the CDR3: TGTGCCAGCAGCGTTCAGGGAGACTCTGGAAACACCATATATTTT.

This chain connects TRBV4-1 to TRBJ1-2; 8 nucleotides line up with TRBD1. J gave up 2 bases and V 1 base, and 9 bases lay outside the gene matches. The CDR3 covers 17 residues. Germline values: CDR1 MGHRA, CDR2 YSYEKL. The chain's CDR3 is CASSQGTRTGNNYGYTF. The CDR3 DNA sequence: TGCGCCAGCAGCCAAGGCACACGGACAGGGAACAACTATGGCTACACCTTC.

The table lists this clonotype with many counts. V gene TRBV7-9 combines with J gene TRBJ2-4; TRBD2 aligns across 9 bases. CDR1 and CDR2 from the germline V gene are SEHNR and FQNEAQ (reference sequence). V shed 0 bases and J 5 bases; nucleotides not matched to a gene: 5. The CDR3 runs 16 residues. In DNA form, the CDR3 reads TGTGCCAGCAGCTTAGCCCCTAGCGGGACTGAAAACATTCAGTACTTC. Translation: CASSLAPSGTENIQYF.

This clonotype was counted many times. The V and J genes are TRBV7-2 and TRBJ2-7, with no clear D. Per germline, CDR1 SGHTA and CDR2 FQGNSA. Trimming took off 6 bases at V and 2 bases at J, with 17 bases between the two ends. The CDR3 runs 15 residues. CDR3 sequence: CASRKDRGWTYEQYF. Written as DNA, the CDR3 is TGTGCCAGCAGGAAGGACCGTGGATGGACCTACGAGCAGTACTTC.

This chain joins TRBV7-9 and TRBJ2-7; D remains ambiguous. Germline V lookup: CDR1 SEHNR, CDR2 FQNEAQ (reference sequence). Trimming cost V 5 bases and J 5 bases, with 10 bases left between them. The CDR3 consists of 12 residues. The CDR3 sequence is CASSPLYHEQYF. As DNA, the CDR3 is TGTGCCAGCAGCCCACTGTACCACGAGCAGTACTTC.

The V call is TRBV6-2 or TRBV6-3, the J call TRBJ2-3; D perhaps matches TRBD2 (6 bases). Trimming left V 5 bases short and J 0 bases short, with 12 bases between. Germline assignment: CDR1 MNHEY and CDR2 SVGEGT. The CDR3 is 15 amino acids. The CDR3 reads CASSGLATSTDTQYF. DNA for the CDR3: TGTGCCAGCAGTGGTCTAGCGACTAGCACAGATACGCAGTATTTT.

Many counts were recorded for this clonotype. V usage is TRBV7-2 and J usage is TRBJ2-1; D is uncertain. The CDR3 is 17 amino acids. Germline V gene sequence: CDR1 SGHTA, CDR2 FQGNSA. Trimming took off 5 bases at V and 5 bases at J, with 22 bases between the two ends. The CDR3 loop reads CASSPGSIAPGHNEQFF. DNA of the CDR3: TGTGCCAGCAGCCCTGGGTCTATCGCCCCCGGGCACAATGAGCAGTTCTTC.

This clonotype was counted a few times. The CDR3: CAWSVLGNEQFF. In nucleotides, the CDR3 is TGTGCCTGGAGTGTACTGGGGAATGAGCAGTTCTTC. V is TRBV30 and J is TRBJ2-1; D is undetermined. V lost 0 bases and J 7 bases, leaving 7 bases between the germline ends. CDR3 length: 12 amino acids. The germline V gene encodes CDR1 GTSNPN and CDR2 SVGIG (reference sequence).

Only a few counts were recorded for this clonotype. An end of the junction differs from the germline gene, which may be a read error. The CDR3 spells CASSFRGWAGKAETEAFF. Written as DNA, the CDR3 is TGTGCTAGCAGCTTTCGGGGTTGGGCAGGGAAGGCGGAAACTGAAGCTTTCTTT. This chain uses TRBV7-6 with TRBJ1-1; TRBD1 is a possible D gene (5 bases). This CDR3 has 18 residues. Germline values: CDR1 SGHVS, CDR2 FNYEAQ. Drawing the rest from reference TRBV7-6 and TRBJ1-1, the complete variable domain is GAGVSQSPRYKVTKRGQDVALRCDPISGHVSLYWYRQALGQGPEFLTYFNYEAQQDKSGLPNDRFSAERPEGSISTLTIQRTEQRDSAMYRCASSFRGWAGKAETEAFFGQGTRLTVV.

This clonotype was counted ten times or more. The chain uses TRBV7-2 and TRBJ2-1; 14 bases are shared with TRBD2. Germline trimming cut 5 bases from V and 12 bases from J; bases unmatched to any gene: 12. This CDR3 spans 16 amino acids. CDR1 is SGHTA and CDR2 is FQGNSA in the germline V gene. The CDR3: CASSPGLAGVGSRQFF. As DNA, the CDR3 is TGTGCCAGCAGCCCGGGACTAGCGGGAGTGGGTTCAAGGCAGTTCTTC. The full variable domain, rest sourced from reference TRBV7-2 and TRBJ2-1, is GAGVSQSPSNKVTEKGKDVELRCDPISGHTALYWYRQSLGQGLEFLIYFQGNSAPDKSGLPSDRFSAERTGGSVSTLTIQRTQQEDSAVYLCASSPGLAGVGSRQFFGPGTRLTVL.

This chain joins TRBV25-1 and TRBJ1-5; 8 bases match TRBD1. The CDR3 sequence is 14 residues long. In germline, CDR1 is MGHDK, CDR2 SYGVNS. V shed 4 bases, J shed 5 bases, and the junction held 4 bases outside the gene matches. DNA of the CDR3: TGTGCCAGCAGTGGGGGACAGGTTGATCAGCCCCAGCATTTT. Its protein product is CASSGGQVDQPQHF.

This chain links TRBV25-1 with TRBJ2-7; D is unresolved. Germline lookup yields CDR1 MGHDK and CDR2 SYGVNS. The CDR3 is 14 amino acids. The V gene lost 3 bases and the J gene lost 2 bases, with 11 bases spanning the gap. The CDR3 is CASSEGGAAYEQYF. The CDR3 region has the DNA TGTGCCAGCAGTGAGGGCGGCGCCGCCTACGAGCAGTACTTC.

There are many counts of this clonotype. The chain carries TRBV20-1 and TRBJ1-1; weak D call: TRBD1 (5 bases). The CDR3 length is 12 residues. CDR1 is DFQATT, CDR2 SNEGSKA, per germline (reference sequence). CDR3 nucleotides: TGCGGGGCTCCCCGAGGGGACACTGAAGCTTTCTTT. The encoded protein is CGAPRGDTEAFF.

V is TRBV4-3 and J is TRBJ2-7; 10 positions match TRBD1. Trimming removed 5 bases from V and 3 bases from J; junction bases left unmatched: 4. The CDR3 is 14 amino acids. Germline lookup yields CDR1 LGHNA and CDR2 YSLEER. The DNA for the CDR3 is TGCGCCAGCAGCGCGGACAGGGGGGGCTACGAGCAGTACTTC. Translated, it gives CASSADRGGYEQYF.

The genes are TRBV28 and TRBJ2-2; unclear D gene. The CDR3 runs to 16 residues. Per germline, CDR1 MDHEN and CDR2 SYDVKM. Trimming removed 5 bases at V and 6 bases at J, with 19 bases between. The DNA for the CDR3 is TGTGCCAGCAGTCGCCCCTCCACCTCTGGATCCGGGGAGCTGTTTTTT. Protein: CASSRPSTSGSGELFF.

This clonotype was observed a few times. This sequence joins TRBV12-3 or TRBV12-4 and TRBJ2-7; the D is unclear. V dropped 1 base and J dropped 6 bases, with 7 bases sitting between them. The CDR3 spans 12 residues. CDR3 DNA: TGTGCCAGCAGTTTAGGCATTCCCGAGCAGTACTTC. Translation gives CASSLGIPEQYF.

A few counts support this clonotype. V is TRBV7-3 and J is TRBJ2-1; a possible D gene is TRBD1 (6 bases). CDR1 is SGHTA, CDR2 FQGTGA, per germline. The CDR3 extends over 16 amino acids. V lost 5 bases and J 0 bases, leaving 14 bases between the germline ends. CDR3 DNA: TGTGCCAGCAGCCCCAGGACAGACAGCTCCTACAATGAGCAGTTCTTC. It yields the protein CASSPRTDSSYNEQFF.

J is TRBJ2-5 and V is TRBV29-1, with TRBD2 matching 8 bases. V dropped 6 bases and J dropped 5; count of bases not matched to a gene: 5. The CDR3 is 12 residues long. The germline V gene encodes CDR1 SQVTM and CDR2 ANQGSEA. CDR3 in amino acids: CSVRTSFETQYF. The CDR3 DNA sequence: TGCAGCGTCAGGACTAGCTTCGAGACCCAGTACTTC.